Each of the 2 T cell receptor beta chains below was sequenced from the same sample in a study of cytomegalovirus exposure and HLA in healthy donors. Vbeta (60) and Jbeta (13) primers were used in the PCR. Generated by immunoSEQ multiplex PCR, the TCRdb table keeps only in-frame clones and is missing some. The sample includes 130,000 to 150,000 clones, approximately 80% of them seen just once. Material: PBMCs. These receptors were collected from a woman in her thirties or forties in good health and CMV-seropositive.

This clone has a single count. V and J are TRBV27 and TRBJ2-1; D is possibly TRBD2 (5 bases). Germline CDR1 reads MNHEY; CDR2 reads SMNVEV (reference sequence). This CDR3 is built from 14 residues. Trimming shortened V by 0 bases and J by 9 bases, and 12 bases separated the two germline ends. Here the CDR3 reads CASSLSPLEGEQFF. In DNA form, the CDR3 reads TGTGCCAGCAGTTTATCGCCACTAGAGGGTGAGCAGTTCTTC.

V gene TRBV30 combines with J gene TRBJ1-4; D unresolved. Germline CDR1 is GTSNPN and CDR2 is SVGIG (reference sequence). This CDR3 spans 13 amino acids. V was shortened by 2 bases and J by 14 bases, with 18 bases between the two germline ends. The CDR3 DNA reads as TGTGCCTGGAGTTTCAAAGCCCCGGAGCGGCTGTTTTTT. Translation gives CAWSFKAPERLFF.